This T cell receptor beta chain is drawn from a study of graft-versus-host responses after intestinal transplantation. Study-wide context: Recipients were all induced with anti-thymocyte globulin, then given tacrolimus and steroids for about three years. Study outcomes and limitations: GvH clones detected in recipient marrow included some appearing first in ileum or blood. After transplant, early declines in HvG clones were associated with peak levels of circulating GvH clones. Across patients carrying graft-donor T cell macrochimerism, allografts held high graft-versus-host to host-versus-graft clonal ratios.

Sequencing used immunoSEQ multiplex PCR; TCRdb keeps in-frame clones, though not all of them. The table has more than 80,000 clones, under 85% seen once. From germline, CDR1 is MNHNS and CDR2 SASEGT. Trimming took 4 bases from V and 0 from J; bases not matched to a gene: 5. This CDR3 is built from 15 residues. Details on this clone: No antigen is known for it.

The chain combines TRBV6-1 with TRBJ2-7, with 8 bases aligning to TRBD1. The TCR sequence derives from a human donor who received an intestinal transplant. Specimen: unstimulated CD8+ T cells sorted from spleen or lymph node cells, collected before intestinal transplant. In DNA, the CDR3 is TGTGCCAGCAGTGCGGACAGGGAAGGCTCCTACGAGCAGTACTTC. Translation gives CASSADREGSYEQYF.